This T cell receptor beta chain was sequenced during a study of T cells in localized non-small cell lung cancer. CDR1 is SNHLY, CDR2 FYNNEI, per germline. This CDR3 contains 15 residues. V was clipped by 6 bases and J by 4 bases; unmatched bases: 5. Clones were read by immunoSEQ multiplex PCR, and TCRdb kept only the in-frame ones, dropping some. The sample includes some 22,000 clones, around 85% of them seen just once. The TCR originated in a man aged 40 to 70 with stage II squamous cell lung carcinoma. The material sequenced was PBMCs, taken before any cancer treatment. The chain links TRBV2 to TRBJ2-5; 13 bases agree with TRBD2. The CDR3 reads CASRPGTSGVETQYF. The CDR3 region has the DNA TGTGCCAGCAGACCTGGGACTAGCGGGGTAGAGACCCAGTACTTC.